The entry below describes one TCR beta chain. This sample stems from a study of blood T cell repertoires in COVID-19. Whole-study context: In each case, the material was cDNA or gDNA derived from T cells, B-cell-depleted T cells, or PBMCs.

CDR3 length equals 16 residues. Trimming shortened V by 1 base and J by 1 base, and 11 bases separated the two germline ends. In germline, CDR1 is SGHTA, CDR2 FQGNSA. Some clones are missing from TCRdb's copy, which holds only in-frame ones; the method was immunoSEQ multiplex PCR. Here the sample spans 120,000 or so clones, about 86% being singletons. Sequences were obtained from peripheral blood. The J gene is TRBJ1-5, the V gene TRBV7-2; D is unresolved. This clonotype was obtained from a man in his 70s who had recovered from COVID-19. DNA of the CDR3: TGTGCCAGCAGCTTAGTGGGCACGTTAAGCAATCAGCCCCAGCATTTT. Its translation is CASSLVGTLSNQPQHF.